Shown below are 31 T cell receptor beta chains from a single sample sequenced in a study of blood T cells in healthy people across ages. A second PCR of about 7 to 12 cycles used a sample-barcoded 5' primer and a J-beta primer mix. TCRdb ran MiXCR on the 5' RACE reads and lists one entry per CDR3 protein. The data show 700,000 to 850,000 distinct CDR3 sequences, around 36% seen once. The source material was blood. These receptors were taken from a man younger than 30 in good health.

The count of this clonotype is one. The chain's CDR3 is CASSPGQAKETQYF. The CDR3 bases are TGCGCCAGCAGCCCCGGACAGGCGAAAGAGACCCAGTACTTC. The rearrangement joins TRBV5-1 to TRBJ2-5; 7 bases fit TRBD1. Trimming at V came to 4 bases and at J to 3 bases, leaving 6 bases not matched to a gene. The germline gives CDR1 SGHRS, CDR2 YFSETQ. CDR3 length: 14 residues.

In its sample, this clonotype was seen a few times. The V gene is TRBV10-3, the J gene TRBJ2-1; 9 bases are a match to TRBD2. CDR1 ENHRY and CDR2 SYGVKD come from the germline V gene. The CDR3 covers 15 residues. Trimming at V came to 6 bases and at J to 5 bases, leaving 8 bases not matched to a gene. The DNA of the CDR3 is TGTGCCATCAGCCAGCGGGGGGAAGTTAACAATGAGCAGTTCTTC. It specifies CAISQRGEVNNEQFF.

The chain is built from TRBV4-2 and TRBJ2-5, with TRBD2 matching 11 bases. Per germline, CDR1 LGHNA and CDR2 YNFKEQ. The CDR3 consists of 16 residues. J lost 4 bases, V lost 5 bases, and 9 bases had no gene match. CDR3 amino acids: CASSTRLAGIAETQYF. The CDR3 DNA is TGTGCCAGCAGCACCCGACTAGCGGGGATCGCAGAGACCCAGTACTTC.

The V gene is TRBV12-3 or TRBV12-4, the J gene TRBJ2-1; 10 bases fit TRBD2. V trimming: 6 bases; J trimming: 5 bases; junction bases outside the gene matches: 7. This CDR3 spans 15 amino acids. The CDR3 here is CASRLSGGGNNEQFF. CDR3 nucleotide sequence: TGTGCCAGCAGACTGAGCGGGGGGGGAAACAATGAGCAGTTCTTC.

This chain uses TRBV21-1 with TRBJ1-2; the table names TRBD1, a call not compared with the DNA. TRBV21-1 is classified as a pseudogene. The CDR3 totals 17 residues. The chain's CDR3 is CASSKAGTGIENYGYTF. The CDR3 coding sequence is TGTGCCAGCAGCAAAGCCGGGACAGGGATAGAGAACTATGGCTACACCTTC.

This clonotype was observed at least ten times. The genes are TRBV7-9 and TRBJ2-3, with TRBD1 as a possible D gene (6 bases). The CDR3 runs to 15 residues. The germline V gene encodes CDR1 SEHNR and CDR2 FQNEAQ (reference sequence). V shed 0 bases and J shed 1 base, with 8 bases lying between them. CDR3 coding DNA: TGTGCCAGCAGCTTAGCACAGGGAGGCACAGATACGCAGTATTTT. As protein: CASSLAQGGTDTQYF.

This clonotype has just a few counts. The rearrangement joins TRBV6-6 to TRBJ1-2, with TRBD1 matching over 8 bases. The germline gives CDR1 MNHNY, CDR2 SVGAGI (reference sequence). Losses at the gene ends were 4 bases for V and 7 bases for J; bases not matched to a gene: 14. The CDR3 extends over 16 amino acids. CDR3: CASSSTHRDRIGGYTF. The CDR3 DNA follows: TGTGCCAGCAGTTCTACACACCGGGACAGGATCGGTGGCTACACCTTC.

As regards this clonotype: Given a much more abundant clone one base away, this may be a read error. The V gene is TRBV12-3 or TRBV12-4, the J gene TRBJ2-3, with D tentatively TRBD1 (7 bases). The CDR3 contains 15 residues. With 6 bases removed from V and 1 base from J, the gap between germline ends came to 14 bases. The chain's CDR3 is CASRRGTVRTDTQYF. In DNA form, the CDR3 reads TGTGCCAGCAGACGCGGGACAGTCCGCACAGATACGCAGTATTTT.

This clonotype came up a few times. A much larger clone lies one base from this, so it may be a read error. This chain links TRBV7-8 with TRBJ2-1; D ambiguous. The J call is uncertain, as TRBJ2-7 better fits the DNA end. The germline CDR1 and CDR2 sequences are SGHVS and FQNEAQ. This CDR3 is 15 amino acids long. The DNA of the CDR3 is TGTGCCAGCAGCTTAAGCTCGAGCTCCTACAATGAGCAGTACTTC. Its protein is CASSLSSSSYNEQYF.

This clonotype was observed a single time. The gene calls are TRBV20-1 and TRBJ1-6, with 10 bases identical to TRBD1. The CDR3 is 14 residues long. Germline trimming cut 3 bases from V and 9 bases from J; bases unmatched to any gene: 5. CDR1 DFQATT and CDR2 SNEGSKA come from the germline V gene (reference sequence). CDR3 residues: CSARRTGGSSPLHF. The CDR3 nucleotides read TGCAGTGCTAGGCGGACAGGGGGGAGTTCACCCCTCCACTTT.

This clonotype was seen many times. CDR3 bases: TGCGCCAGCAGCCAAGATGAGGAGTACGAGCAGTACTTC. Protein product: CASSQDEEYEQYF. The gene calls are TRBV4-3 and TRBJ2-7; no reliable D call. V was pared by 0 bases and J by 4 bases, with 7 bases between. The CDR3 is 13 amino acids. The germline V gene encodes CDR1 LGHNA and CDR2 YSLEER.

The gene calls are TRBV30 and TRBJ2-7, with TRBD2 matching over 13 bases. This CDR3 has 17 residues. The ends lost 1 base at V and 7 bases at J; junction bases unmatched: 13. CDR1 and CDR2 from the germline V gene are GTSNPN and SVGIG (reference sequence). The CDR3 sequence is CAWSAMLTSGGAREQYF. The CDR3 DNA is TGTGCCTGGAGTGCCATGCTAACTAGCGGGGGGGCGAGGGAGCAGTACTTC.

The rearrangement uses TRBV6-2 or TRBV6-3 and TRBJ2-7; D possibly corresponds to TRBD1 (5 bases). In germline, CDR1 is MNHEY, CDR2 SVGEGT. The CDR3 runs 16 residues. V was trimmed by 2 bases and J by 2 bases, leaving 16 bases between them. The CDR3 protein is CASSYRLDTLAYEQYF. In DNA form, the CDR3 reads TGTGCCAGCAGTTACCGACTGGACACGCTTGCCTACGAGCAGTACTTC.

A note on this clonotype: This may be a read error: a much more frequent sequence differs by one nucleotide. The V call is TRBV7-2, the J call TRBJ2-7; the D is unclear. Germline V gives CDR1 SGHTA, CDR2 FQGNSA. V was shortened by 5 bases and J by 2 bases, with 16 bases between the two germline ends. This CDR3 region has 15 residues. CDR3 residues: CASSKPRSIPYEQYF. Written as DNA, the CDR3 is TGTGCCAGCAGCAAACCTCGCTCAATCCCCTACGAGCAGTACTTC.

Many counts were recorded for this clonotype. This sequence joins TRBV12-3 or TRBV12-4 and TRBJ1-2, with TRBD1 as a possible D gene (5 bases). CDR3 length: 11 residues. The V and J ends lost 6 bases and 7 bases respectively, with 9 bases between them. The CDR3 sequence: CASSRGGGYTF. In DNA, the CDR3 is TGTGCCAGCAGCCGCGGGGGTGGCTACACCTTC.

This rearrangement joins TRBV5-1 to TRBJ2-1, with a weak D call TRBD1 (6 bases). V was trimmed by 5 bases and J by 5 bases, leaving 11 bases between them. Germline V gene data show CDR1 as SGHRS and CDR2 as YFSETQ. This CDR3 is 13 amino acids long. The CDR3 nucleotides read TGCGCCAGCAGGAGGGGGTCGAACAATGAGCAGTTCTTC. Translation: CASRRGSNNEQFF. Full variable domain (remainder filled in from reference TRBV5-1 and TRBJ2-1): KAGVTQTPRYLIKTRGQQVTLSCSPISGHRSVSWYQQTPGQGLQFLFEYFSETQRNKGNFPGRFSGRQFSNSRSEMNVSTLELGDSALYLCASRRGSNNEQFFGPGTRLTVL.

There are a few counts of this clonotype. The rearrangement joins TRBV20-1 to TRBJ1-3; D gene ambiguous. The CDR3 runs 13 residues. Trimming left V 4 bases short and J 4 bases short, with 11 bases between. Germline lookup yields CDR1 DFQATT and CDR2 SNEGSKA (reference sequence). CDR3 loop: CSANNYWGNTIYF. CDR3 nucleotides: TGCAGTGCTAATAATTATTGGGGAAACACCATATATTTT.

CDR3 sequence: CASSQVGFRGKNTGELFF. The CDR3 region has the DNA TGTGCCAGCAGCCAAGTGGGTTTTCGGGGGAAGAACACCGGGGAGCTGTTTTTT. The rearrangement joins TRBV4-2 to TRBJ2-2, with D perhaps matching TRBD2 (6 bases). Germline V lookup: CDR1 LGHNA, CDR2 YNFKEQ. The V and J ends lost 1 base and 1 base respectively, with 16 bases between them. The CDR3 is made up of 18 amino acids.

The chain employs TRBV4-3 and TRBJ2-1; tentatively, D is TRBD1 (7 bases). The germline V and J ends were trimmed by 4 bases and 10 bases, with 14 bases remaining between them. Germline CDR1 is LGHNA and CDR2 is YSLEER. The CDR3 consists of 13 residues. In DNA, the CDR3 is TGCGCCAGCAGCCTCTCGACAGGGAGGGAGCAGTTCTTC. The encoded protein is CASSLSTGREQFF.

In DNA, the CDR3 is TGCGCCAGCAGCCAGGGGACGGTTGCAACTAATGAAAAACTGTTTTTT. Translation: CASSQGTVATNEKLFF. The chain couples TRBV4-3 to TRBJ1-4; tentatively, D is TRBD1 (5 bases). The CDR3 sequence is 16 residues long. V gave up 3 bases and J gave up 0 bases, with 11 bases separating them. The germline V gene encodes CDR1 LGHNA and CDR2 YSLEER.

Points on this clonotype: This sequence may be a read error, since a much larger clone differs from it by one base. The chain carries TRBV7-8 and TRBJ2-1, with D tentatively TRBD2 (5 bases). The CDR3 length is 15 residues. In germline, CDR1 is SGHVS, CDR2 FQNEAQ. V lost 8 bases and J lost 13, with 27 bases in between. CDR3 protein: CASQQLPTSRETQFF. The CDR3 bases are TGTGCCAGCCAACAACTCCCAACTAGTAGGGAGACCCAGTTCTTC.

This chain's CDR3 is CASSQGTSGGALAKNIQYF. CDR3 coding DNA: TGTGCCAGCAGCCAAGGGACTAGCGGGGGGGCCTTAGCCAAAAACATTCAGTACTTC. J is TRBJ2-4 and V is TRBV3-1, with 15 bases matching TRBD2. Losses at the gene ends were 1 base for V and 0 bases for J; bases not matched to a gene: 4. The germline CDR1 and CDR2 sequences are LGHDT and YNNKEL (reference sequence). CDR3 length: 19 amino acids.

The CDR3: CASSKKGDGTDTQYF. The CDR3 nucleotides are TGTGCCAGCAGCAAAAAGGGGGACGGCACAGATACGCAGTATTTT. The chain uses TRBV21-1 and TRBJ2-3; whether TRBD1, the table's D call, matches the DNA was not checked. TRBV21-1 is a pseudogene locus. The CDR3 sequence is 15 residues long.

The V and J genes are TRBV6-6 and TRBJ2-3; 7 bases map to TRBD2. Germline CDR1 and CDR2: MNHNY and SVGAGI (reference sequence). The CDR3 length is 16 residues. V trimming: 0 bases; J trimming: 4 bases; junction bases outside the gene matches: 7. The CDR3 reads CASSYSGGGPADTQYF. CDR3 coding DNA: TGTGCCAGCAGTTACTCCGGCGGGGGACCCGCAGATACGCAGTATTTT.

This clonotype was seen only a few times. The genes are TRBV6-5 and TRBJ1-5; D uncertain. Germline lookup yields CDR1 MNHEY and CDR2 SVGAGI. V lost 5 bases to trimming and J lost 5 bases, with 13 bases between them. The CDR3 is 14 residues long. The CDR3 nucleotides are TGTGCCAGCAGTATTCATGGTGGTGATCAGCCCCAGCATTTT. It yields the protein CASSIHGGDQPQHF.

J is TRBJ2-7 and V is TRBV7-2, with no clear D. This CDR3 contains 15 residues. V lost 5 bases and J 0 bases, leaving 14 bases between the germline ends. CDR1 is SGHTA and CDR2 is FQGNSA in the germline V gene. The CDR3 bases are TGTGCCAGCAGCCCCCTGGGTCGGAGCTCCTACGAGCAGTACTTC. It yields the protein CASSPLGRSSYEQYF.

This chain joins TRBV25-1 and TRBJ2-2, with D perhaps TRBD1 or TRBD2 (5 bases each). Germline CDR1 reads MGHDK; CDR2 reads SYGVNS. V dropped 3 bases and J dropped 0 bases, with 8 bases sitting between them. This CDR3 spans 15 amino acids. DNA of the CDR3: TGTGCCAGCAGTGATGGGGACCCGAACACCGGGGAGCTGTTTTTT. Amino acids: CASSDGDPNTGELFF. Variable domain in full (rest from reference TRBV25-1 and TRBJ2-2): EADIYQTPRYLVIGTGKKITLECSQTMGHDKMYWYQQDPGMELHLIHYSYGVNSTEKGDLSSESTVSRIRTEHFPLTLESARPSHTSQYLCASSDGDPNTGELFFGEGSRLTVL.

J is TRBJ2-7 and V is TRBV4-2; either TRBD1 or TRBD2 may fit D (5 bases each). From germline, CDR1 is LGHNA and CDR2 YNFKEQ. The CDR3 covers 15 residues. Trimming took 1 base from V and 7 from J, leaving 17 bases between them. CDR3 bases: TGTGCCAGCAGCCAAGGGGGGTCAGGAGGCAAGGAGCAGTACTTC. It translates to CASSQGGSGGKEQYF.

The CDR3: CASSEYRGQDYGYTF. DNA for the CDR3: TGTGCCAGCAGTGAATACCGGGGACAGGACTATGGCTACACCTTC. The chain has TRBV25-1 and TRBJ1-2; TRBD1 agrees at 8 bases. Germline-derived CDR1 and CDR2 are MGHDK and SYGVNS. This CDR3 is 15 amino acids long. V lost 0 bases, J lost 3 bases, and 3 bases stayed unmatched.

Many counts were recorded for this clonotype. This sequence joins TRBV6-5 and TRBJ1-5, with 8 bases that match TRBD1. The CDR3 extends over 14 amino acids. V gave up 7 bases and J gave up 7 bases; unmatched junction bases: 9. Germline CDR1 is MNHEY and CDR2 is SVGAGI. The DNA of the CDR3 is TGTGCCAGCAAACTACAGGGGGAAGGACAGCCCCAGCATTTT. As protein: CASKLQGEGQPQHF.

The rearrangement uses TRBV6-2 or TRBV6-3 and TRBJ1-2; no firm D call. Germline V CDR1 and CDR2: MNHEY, SVGEGT. The germline V and J ends were trimmed by 2 bases and 8 bases, with 9 bases remaining between them. The CDR3 consists of 12 residues. The CDR3 loop reads CASSYSRRGYTF. The DNA for the CDR3 is TGTGCCAGCAGTTACAGTCGGAGGGGCTACACCTTC.